This passage covers 21 T cell receptor beta chains from one sample sequenced in a study of blood T cells in healthy people across ages. A sample-barcoded 5' primer and a J-beta primer mix were used in a second PCR of about 7 to 12 cycles. TCRdb re-called the 5' RACE reads through MiXCR, storing one row per CDR3 protein. Here the sample spans 850,000 or so distinct CDR3 sequences, 25% to 35% being singletons. The sequenced sample consisted of blood. These receptors came from a woman older than 75 in good health.

With regard to this clonotype: This may arise from a read error, as a much more abundant clone is one base away. The gene calls are TRBV7-2 and TRBJ1-2; maybe TRBD1 (5 bases). The germline gives CDR1 SGHTA, CDR2 FQGNSA. This CDR3 contains 13 residues. The CDR3: CVSSLRGPNGYTF. DNA of the CDR3: TGTGTCAGCAGCTTAAGGGGTCCTAATGGCTACACCTTC.

This clonotype showed up just a few times. The chain combines TRBV15 with TRBJ1-1; D unclear. The CDR3 covers 17 residues. V lost 0 bases, J lost 0 bases, and 14 bases lay in between. Germline CDR1 is LNHNV and CDR2 is YYDKDF (reference sequence). The CDR3 loop reads CATSRDSGVIMNTEAFF. As DNA, the CDR3 is TGTGCCACCAGCAGAGATAGCGGGGTTATCATGAACACTGAAGCTTTCTTT.

The chain combines TRBV29-1 with TRBJ2-1; D is uncertain. Per the germline V gene, CDR1 is SQVTM and CDR2 is ANQGSEA. V was cut by 7 bases and J by 1 base, with 11 bases left in between. The CDR3 sequence is 13 residues long. CDR3 residues: CSGLKGSYNEQFF. The CDR3, as DNA: TGCAGCGGTCTGAAGGGTTCCTACAATGAGCAGTTCTTC.

The chain has TRBV7-6 and TRBJ1-4; D is ambiguous. There are 16 residues in the CDR3. V dropped 1 base and J dropped 8 bases, with 17 bases sitting between them. CDR1 and CDR2 (germline): SGHVS, FNYEAQ. As DNA, the CDR3 is TGTGCCAGCAGCTTAGTATTGGGCCCTAAGGGCGAAAAACTGTTTTTT. Protein: CASSLVLGPKGEKLFF.

The rearrangement uses TRBV6-5 and TRBJ1-2, with D hard to call. The CDR3 is 16 residues long. Germline-derived CDR1 and CDR2 are MNHEY and SVGAGI. Trimming pared 4 bases from V and 0 bases from J, leaving 15 bases between. The CDR3 DNA reads TGTGCCAGCAGTTCCCCCCAACAGAGATCTAACTATGGCTACACCTTC. Translation: CASSSPQQRSNYGYTF.

This clonotype was observed a few times. A much larger clonotype is one base distant, so this may be a read error. V is TRBV29-1 and J is TRBJ1-6; 7 nucleotides line up with TRBD1. The CDR3 loop spans 13 amino acids. CDR1 and CDR2 from the germline V gene are SQVTM and ANQGSEA. CDR3 protein: CSVGNRGDSPRHF. CDR3 coding DNA: TGCAGCGTTGGGAACAGGGGCGATTCACCCCGCCACTTT.

This clonotype was seen repeatedly, ten times or more. The V call is TRBV20-1, the J call TRBJ1-1, with TRBD1 as a possible D gene (5 bases). The CDR3 has 12 amino acids. Per germline, CDR1 DFQATT and CDR2 SNEGSKA (reference sequence). Trimming removed 4 bases at V and 5 bases at J, with 11 bases between. The chain's CDR3 is CSAIGRATEAFF. CDR3 nucleotide sequence: TGCAGTGCTATTGGCAGGGCGACTGAAGCTTTCTTT.

The chain recombines TRBV6-2 or TRBV6-3 with TRBJ2-2; no definite D call. Trimming removed 5 bases at V and 7 bases at J, with 5 bases between. This CDR3 contains 11 residues. Per the germline V gene, CDR1 is MNHEY and CDR2 is SVGEGT. CDR3 in amino acids: CASSKLGELFF. The CDR3 bases are TGTGCCAGCAGTAAGCTCGGGGAGCTGTTTTTT.

A note on this clonotype: A single base separates this from a much larger clone, so it may be a read error. The chain has TRBV6-4 and TRBJ2-3; 9 bases are shared with TRBD1. V dropped 4 bases and J dropped 8; count of bases not matched to a gene: 10. The CDR3 is made up of 15 amino acids. The V gene's germline CDR1 is MRHNA and CDR2 SNTAGT. CDR3 amino acids: CASSVRDRVEATQYF. The CDR3 bases are TGTGCCAGCAGTGTCCGGGACAGGGTCGAAGCTACGCAGTATTTT.

This clonotype was recorded many times. The V and J genes are TRBV5-1 and TRBJ2-1; 8 bases fit TRBD1. This CDR3 contains 18 residues. Per the germline V gene, CDR1 is SGHRS and CDR2 is YFSETQ. The V and J ends lost 1 base and 5 bases, in that order; junction bases with no gene match: 14. The CDR3 reads CASSLSRDRIQGHNEQFF. In DNA form, the CDR3 reads TGCGCCAGCAGCTTGTCCCGGGACAGGATTCAGGGGCACAATGAGCAGTTCTTC. Complete variable domain (other parts from reference TRBV5-1 and TRBJ2-1): KAGVTQTPRYLIKTRGQQVTLSCSPISGHRSVSWYQQTPGQGLQFLFEYFSETQRNKGNFPGRFSGRQFSNSRSEMNVSTLELGDSALYLCASSLSRDRIQGHNEQFFGPGTRLTVL.

V usage is TRBV20-1 and J usage is TRBJ2-3; D remains unclear. This CDR3 is built from 16 residues. CDR1 and CDR2 from the germline V gene are DFQATT and SNEGSKA (reference sequence). Trimming shortened V by 0 bases and J by 0 bases, and 13 bases separated the two germline ends. CDR3 DNA sequence: TGCAGTGCTAGAGATAGCCAGTTAGGTAGCACAGATACGCAGTATTTT. Its translation is CSARDSQLGSTDTQYF.

Comment on this clonotype: Possible read error: a much larger clone is one base away. The rearrangement joins TRBV10-3 to TRBJ1-2, with TRBD1 matching over 8 bases. The CDR3 is 12 residues long. The V and J ends lost 11 bases and 5 bases, in that order; junction bases with no gene match: 7. The germline CDR1 and CDR2 sequences are ENHRY and SYGVKD. CDR3 nucleotides: TGTGCCGGCGGACAGGGCGAATATGGCTACACCTTC. This codes for CAGGQGEYGYTF.

The chain combines TRBV5-6 with TRBJ2-1; 10 bases map to TRBD1. With 4 bases clipped from V and 9 bases from J, the junction kept 10 bases outside the gene matches. CDR3 length equals 15 residues. CDR1 is SGHDT, CDR2 YYEEEE, per germline. CDR3 DNA: TGTGCCAGCAGCACCCGGGGGACAGGGGAGGTTGAGCAGTTCTTC. Translation gives CASSTRGTGEVEQFF. Drawing the rest from reference TRBV5-6 and TRBJ2-1, the complete variable domain is DAGVTQSPTHLIKTRGQQVTLRCSPKSGHDTVSWYQQALGQGPQFIFQYYEEEERQRGNFPDRFSGHQFPNYSSELNVNALLLGDSALYLCASSTRGTGEVEQFFGPGTRLTVL.

A remark on this clonotype: This is likely an artifact of a read error, given a far larger clone one base away. The chain recombines TRBV15 with TRBJ1-2, with D possibly matching TRBD1 (6 bases). Looked up from germline, CDR1 is LNHNV and CDR2 is YYDKDF (reference sequence). The CDR3 is 12 amino acids. DNA for the CDR3: TGTGCCACCAGCAGGGACAGCTATGGCTACGCCTTC. The encoded protein is CATSRDSYGYAF.

With regard to this clonotype: This may arise from a read error, as a much more abundant clone is one base away. V is TRBV29-1 and J is TRBJ1-4, with D perhaps matching TRBD1 (5 bases). The CDR3 has 13 residues. Germline lookup yields CDR1 SQVTM and CDR2 ANQGSEA. In DNA, the CDR3 is TGCAGCGGTTTACCAGGGCCGGGGGAAAAACGGTTTTTT. It encodes CSGLPGPGEKRFF.

At least ten counts were recorded for this clonotype. The chain is built from TRBV7-2 and TRBJ2-1; 15 bases agree with TRBD2. Germline V CDR1 and CDR2: SGHTA, FQGNSA. The ends lost 3 bases at V and 0 bases at J; junction bases unmatched: 9. This CDR3 spans 20 amino acids. DNA of the CDR3: TGTGCCAGCAGCTTGTGGGGACTAGCGGGGGGCGGTAGCTCCTACAATGAGCAGTTCTTC. It specifies CASSLWGLAGGGSSYNEQFF.

As to this clonotype: Compared with germline, one end of the junction differs, possibly owing to a read error. V is TRBV10-1 and J is TRBJ2-6, with D perhaps matching TRBD1 (5 bases). Germline values: CDR1 WNHNN, CDR2 SYGVQD (reference sequence). The CDR3 is 16 amino acids. CDR3 sequence reads: CASAPQGLYGANVRTF. In DNA, the CDR3 is TGCGCCAGTGCCCCGCAGGGCCTCTATGGGGCCAACGTCCGGACTTTC.

In its sample, this clonotype was seen a few times. The chain is built from TRBV18 and TRBJ1-1; tentatively, D is TRBD1 (5 bases). Trimming stripped 2 bases from V and 1 base from J, with 11 bases between. The length of the CDR3 is 15 residues. The germline V gene encodes CDR1 KGHSH and CDR2 LQKENI. The CDR3 bases are TGTGCCAGCTCACCAAACGGGGGGGAGAACACTGAAGCTTTCTTT. It encodes CASSPNGGENTEAFF.

This sequence joins TRBV3-1 and TRBJ1-4, with no clear D. V was trimmed by 2 bases and J by 4 bases, leaving 11 bases between them. This CDR3 is 15 amino acids long. CDR1 and CDR2 from the germline V gene are LGHDT and YNNKEL (reference sequence). This CDR3 is CASSQSQTNNEKLFF. Written as DNA, the CDR3 is TGTGCCAGCAGCCAAAGCCAGACAAATAATGAAAAACTGTTTTTT.

This clonotype was counted at least ten times. This rearrangement joins TRBV7-2 to TRBJ2-5; 8 nucleotides align to TRBD1. CDR3 length: 14 amino acids. V lost 4 bases to trimming and J lost 5 bases; unmatched junction nucleotides: 6. Germline V gene sequence: CDR1 SGHTA, CDR2 FQGNSA. The CDR3 sequence: CASSSDRGRETQYF. The CDR3, as DNA: TGTGCCAGCAGCTCCGACAGGGGTAGGGAGACCCAGTACTTC.

Concerning this clonotype: This may arise from a read error, as a much more abundant clone is one base away. J is TRBJ1-5 and V is TRBV12-3 or TRBV12-4; tentative D call: TRBD1 (5 bases). The CDR3 totals 14 residues. V was pared by 6 bases and J by 4 bases, with 13 bases between. CDR3 nucleotide sequence: TGTGCCAGCAGGACCGGACGGGGGAATCAGCCCCAGCATTTT. Protein product: CASRTGRGNQPQHF.